The 13 T cell receptor beta chains below come from one sample, sequenced in a study of siplizumab effects on memory and regulatory T cells. Some clones are missing from TCRdb's copy, which holds only in-frame ones; the method was immunoSEQ multiplex PCR. The sample lists approximately 120,000 clones, around 90% occurring once. The sample taken for sequencing was Tregs sorted from blood. The receptor source for this set is a human donor in good health.

Written as DNA, the CDR3 is TGCGCCAGCAGCCGGGACCAGGGGATAGGCAACTATGGCTACACCTTC. This sequence encodes CASSRDQGIGNYGYTF. This chain links TRBV4-1 with TRBJ1-2, with D maybe TRBD1 (6 bases). Germline CDR1 and CDR2: MGHRA and YSYEKL. The V end was cut by 4 bases, the J end by 2 bases, with 17 bases between. The CDR3 consists of 16 residues.

The chain is built from TRBV10-3 and TRBJ2-5; no definite D call. The length of the CDR3 is 17 residues. The V end was cut by 0 bases, the J end by 1 base, with 15 bases between. Per germline, CDR1 ENHRY and CDR2 SYGVKD. The DNA for the CDR3 is TGTGCCATCAGTGAGTCGAATCCCGCGCGCCGCCAAGAGACCCAGTACTTC. Translating it yields CAISESNPARRQETQYF.

The chain is built from TRBV6-1 and TRBJ1-2; tentative D call: TRBD1 (5 bases). Trimming took 6 bases from V and 0 from J, leaving 14 bases between them. The germline V gene has CDR1 MNHNS and CDR2 SASEGT. This CDR3 comprises 15 residues. The CDR3 DNA follows: TGTGCCAGCAGACAAGGGGCCTCAGCTAACTATGGCTACACCTTC. This gives the protein CASRQGASANYGYTF.

The gene calls are TRBV6-1 and TRBJ2-1; 10 nucleotides agree with TRBD2. The V segment lost 0 bases and the J segment 7 bases; nucleotides outside the gene matches: 3. The CDR3 runs to 15 residues. Germline V gives CDR1 MNHNS, CDR2 SASEGT. The CDR3: CASSEASSGRNEQFF. The CDR3 coding sequence is TGTGCCAGCAGTGAAGCCTCTAGCGGGAGAAATGAGCAGTTCTTC.

The chain employs TRBV5-1 and TRBJ1-4; D remains unclear. With 2 bases removed from V and 0 bases from J, the gap between germline ends came to 11 bases. Per the germline V gene, CDR1 is SGHRS and CDR2 is YFSETQ. This CDR3 is built from 16 residues. The CDR3 nucleotides are TGCGCCAGCAGCTTCGACCAAGCCGCAACTAATGAAAAACTGTTTTTT. Protein: CASSFDQAATNEKLFF.

The V gene is TRBV20-1, the J gene TRBJ2-7, with D maybe TRBD2 (6 bases). V dropped 3 bases and J dropped 7 bases, with 10 bases sitting between them. The CDR3 sequence is 11 residues long. CDR1 DFQATT and CDR2 SNEGSKA come from the germline V gene (reference sequence). CDR3: CSARGSGEQYF. The CDR3 DNA is TGCAGTGCTAGGGGGAGCGGGGAGCAGTACTTC.

V and J are TRBV7-9 and TRBJ1-3; D remains ambiguous. V was pared by 4 bases and J by 0 bases, with 7 bases between. The CDR3 spans 14 residues. Germline V gene sequence: CDR1 SEHNR, CDR2 FQNEAQ (reference sequence). The CDR3 sequence: CASSSSGSGNTIYF. The CDR3 DNA reads as TGTGCCAGCAGCTCCTCTGGCTCTGGAAACACCATATATTTT.

The genes are TRBV19 and TRBJ2-1; D not certain. Germline V gene sequence: CDR1 LNHDA, CDR2 SQIVND (reference sequence). Trimming shortened V by 0 bases and J by 9 bases, and 12 bases separated the two germline ends. The CDR3 length is 14 residues. This chain's CDR3 is CASSIDPQSTEQFF. The CDR3, as DNA: TGTGCCAGTAGTATAGATCCTCAGAGCACTGAGCAGTTCTTC.

The CDR3 region has the DNA TGCGCCAGCAGCTTGGAAGCGGGGCCAGATACGCAGTATTTT. This sequence encodes CASSLEAGPDTQYF. The chain recombines TRBV5-1 with TRBJ2-3, with 7 bases that match TRBD2. V lost 0 bases, J lost 4 bases, and 2 bases stayed unmatched. The CDR3 totals 14 residues. CDR1 and CDR2 (germline): SGHRS, YFSETQ. The whole variable domain, remainder taken from reference TRBV5-1 and TRBJ2-3, is KAGVTQTPRYLIKTRGQQVTLSCSPISGHRSVSWYQQTPGQGLQFLFEYFSETQRNKGNFPGRFSGRQFSNSRSEMNVSTLELGDSALYLCASSLEAGPDTQYFGPGTRLTVL.

The chain employs TRBV7-2 and TRBJ2-7; TRBD2 agrees at 7 bases. This CDR3 is built from 14 residues. Germline-derived CDR1 and CDR2 are SGHTA and FQGNSA. Trimming took 2 bases from V and 4 from J; bases not matched to a gene: 5. CDR3 amino acids: CASSLTAGLYEQYF. The CDR3 DNA reads TGTGCCAGCAGCTTAACGGCGGGACTATACGAGCAGTACTTC.

The gene calls are TRBV19 and TRBJ2-7; no firm D call. The V end was cut by 1 base, the J end by 6 bases, with 10 bases between. In germline, CDR1 is LNHDA, CDR2 SQIVND (reference sequence). The CDR3 is 13 amino acids. CDR3 bases: TGTGCCAGTAGTATAGCGACCACCGGCGAGCAGTACTTC. This gives the protein CASSIATTGEQYF.

The chain links TRBV5-1 to TRBJ1-1; 8 bases agree with TRBD1. Germline CDR1 reads SGHRS; CDR2 reads YFSETQ. With V trimmed by 2 bases and J by 6 bases, 6 bases remained unmatched. This CDR3 comprises 14 residues. CDR3: CASSFQGAKAEAFF. DNA for the CDR3: TGCGCCAGCAGCTTTCAGGGGGCGAAGGCTGAAGCTTTCTTT.

This chain joins TRBV5-6 and TRBJ2-7; 8 bases align to TRBD2. The CDR3 covers 17 residues. Trimming took 9 bases from V and 7 from J; bases not matched to a gene: 24. Germline CDR1 SGHDT, CDR2 YYEEEE. CDR3 loop: CATKSSGTGPTLGEQYF. The CDR3 DNA follows: TGTGCCACCAAAAGTAGCGGGACTGGTCCCACCTTAGGGGAGCAGTACTTC.